The 23 T cell receptor beta chains given below trace back to one sample, sequenced in a study of control samples from healthy donors and cancer patients. Profiled with immunoSEQ multiplex PCR; TCRdb holds only in-frame clones, not every one. The sample has over 15,000 clones, 86% seen once. Sequences were obtained from PBMCs. These receptors all stem from a woman between 65 and 79 years old with colorectal cancer.

The chain joins TRBV13 to TRBJ2-1; 13 nucleotides agree with TRBD2. This CDR3 is 16 amino acids long. The junction had 8 bases not matched to a gene; V was cut back by 3 bases and J by 9 bases. Germline CDR1 is PRHDT and CDR2 is FYEKMQ (reference sequence). The CDR3 protein is CASSFRTSGSASEQFF. The CDR3 DNA is TGTGCCAGCAGCTTCCGGACTAGCGGGAGTGCCAGTGAGCAGTTCTTC.

The V call is TRBV4-2, the J call TRBJ1-1; no reliable D call. Trimming took off 0 bases at V and 4 bases at J, with 6 bases between the two ends. CDR1 and CDR2 from the germline V gene are LGHNA and YNFKEQ. The CDR3 is 13 amino acids. The CDR3 bases are TGTGCCAGCAGCCAAGATGGGCTCACTGAAGCTTTCTTT. Its translation is CASSQDGLTEAFF.

This clone was detected only a few times. The chain combines TRBV18 with TRBJ2-2; D unresolved. Trimming took 3 bases from V and 1 from J, leaving 15 bases between them. The V gene's germline CDR1 is KGHSH and CDR2 LQKENI. This CDR3 is 17 amino acids long. The CDR3 region is CASSPYSRVMNTGELFF. CDR3 nucleotides: TGTGCCAGCTCACCCTATAGCCGGGTCATGAACACCGGGGAGCTGTTTTTT.

The chain recombines TRBV9 with TRBJ2-3; unclear D gene. This CDR3 is 14 amino acids long. V lost 3 bases, J lost 0 bases, and 8 bases lay in between. Germline V gene sequence: CDR1 SGDLS, CDR2 YYNGEE. Here the CDR3 DNA reads TGTGCCAGCAGCGACGCTGGAAGCACAGATACGCAGTATTTT. This codes for CASSDAGSTDTQYF.

The chain recombines TRBV18 with TRBJ1-4; D is unclear. This CDR3 comprises 16 residues. The germline gives CDR1 KGHSH, CDR2 LQKENI. Between the trimmed V and J ends, which lost 4 bases and 0 bases, there was a span of 12 bases. CDR3 protein: CASSLRRGATNEKLFF. As DNA, the CDR3 is TGTGCCAGCTCACTCCGGAGAGGCGCAACTAATGAAAAACTGTTTTTT.

This clone was detected only a few times. This chain uses TRBV6-2 or TRBV6-3 with TRBJ1-5; D might be TRBD1 (5 bases). V shed 6 bases and J shed 7 bases, with 10 bases lying between them. The CDR3 is made up of 12 amino acids. Germline V gives CDR1 MNHEY, CDR2 SVGEGT. CDR3 DNA: TGTGCCAGCAGCCGCGGGGGGCAGCCCCAGCATTTT. This codes for CASSRGGQPQHF.

The chain combines TRBV5-1 with TRBJ1-2; D is possibly TRBD1 (6 bases). Germline V gives CDR1 SGHRS, CDR2 YFSETQ. V was pared by 4 bases and J by 2 bases, with 12 bases between. CDR3 size: 14 residues. CDR3 DNA: TGCGCCAGCAGCGGTGGGACACCAAACTATGGCTACACCTTC. Translation gives CASSGGTPNYGYTF.

The chain is built from TRBV5-6 and TRBJ2-7; no clear D. CDR3 length equals 12 residues. CDR1 and CDR2 from the germline V gene are SGHDT and YYEEEE. The V end was cut by 1 base, the J end by 7 bases, with 9 bases between. The CDR3 region is CASSLSIGEQYF. CDR3 coding DNA: TGTGCCAGCAGCTTGTCCATCGGAGAGCAGTACTTC.

This chain links TRBV25-1 with TRBJ1-6; 7 bases fit TRBD1. V trimming: 6 bases; J trimming: 5 bases; junction bases outside the gene matches: 1. Germline CDR1 MGHDK, CDR2 SYGVNS. The CDR3 is 13 residues long. The chain's CDR3 is CASRQGDNSPLHF. The CDR3 nucleotides are TGTGCCAGCAGGCAGGGGGATAATTCACCCCTCCACTTT.

CDR3 coding DNA: TGTGCCAGCAGCCCGAACACCGGGGAGCTGTTTTTT. It yields the protein CASSPNTGELFF. This chain uses TRBV7-3 with TRBJ2-2, with D unclear. V gave up 5 bases and J gave up 0 bases, with 1 base separating them. CDR3 length: 12 residues. Germline loops: CDR1 SGHTA, CDR2 FQGTGA.

The chain joins TRBV6-4 to TRBJ1-2; a possible D gene is TRBD1 (5 bases). The germline V gene encodes CDR1 MRHNA and CDR2 SNTAGT. V was trimmed by 5 bases and J by 8 bases, leaving 18 bases between them. This CDR3 is built from 14 residues. CDR3 loop: CASSPSEGIGGYTF. The CDR3 region has the DNA TGTGCCAGCAGTCCCTCCGAGGGGATCGGGGGCTACACCTTC.

The rearrangement joins TRBV9 to TRBJ2-1; 8 bases match TRBD2. V was pared by 4 bases and J by 4 bases, with 10 bases of the junction left unmatched. The CDR3 length is 16 residues. Germline CDR1 and CDR2: SGDLS and YYNGEE. CDR3 coding DNA: TGTGCCAGCAGCCCCCCAGCGGGAGAGGGTTACAATGAGCAGTTCTTC. This translates into CASSPPAGEGYNEQFF.

This clone was detected only once. This rearrangement joins TRBV19 to TRBJ1-4; D is perhaps TRBD1 (6 bases). CDR3 size: 18 residues. V lost 3 bases and J 0 bases, leaving 17 bases between the germline ends. The germline V gene encodes CDR1 LNHDA and CDR2 SQIVND (reference sequence). CDR3 coding DNA: TGTGCCAGTAGTATTCAAGGGGGGAGAAACGCAACTAATGAAAAACTGTTTTTT. Its translation is CASSIQGGRNATNEKLFF. Using reference TRBV19 and TRBJ1-4 for the parts outside the CDR3, the full variable domain is DGGITQSPKYLFRKEGQNVTLSCEQNLNHDAMYWYRQDPGQGLRLIYYSQIVNDFQKGDIAEGYSVSREKKESFPLTVTSAQKNPTAFYLCASSIQGGRNATNEKLFFGSGTQLSVL.

The gene calls are TRBV6-6 and TRBJ1-4, with D perhaps TRBD1 (6 bases). The CDR3 consists of 15 residues. Looked up from germline, CDR1 is MNHNY and CDR2 is SVGAGI (reference sequence). Trimming pared 2 bases from V and 3 bases from J, leaving 10 bases between. CDR3 nucleotide sequence: TGTGCCAGCAGTTACACGGCAGGGGCTAATGAAAAACTGTTTTTT. Residues: CASSYTAGANEKLFF.

The chain employs TRBV7-2 and TRBJ1-1; 7 bases agree with TRBD1. V was pared by 5 bases and J by 3 bases, with 3 bases of the junction left unmatched. CDR1 and CDR2 from the germline V gene are SGHTA and FQGNSA. The CDR3 covers 13 residues. The CDR3 here is CASSRDRYTEAFF. DNA of the CDR3: TGTGCCAGCAGCAGGGACAGATACACTGAAGCTTTCTTT.

The rearrangement joins TRBV11-3 to TRBJ1-1; tentatively, D is TRBD1 (6 bases). CDR3 length equals 13 residues. Between the trimmed V and J ends, which lost 5 bases and 5 bases, there was a span of 12 bases. Germline V gene lookup returns CDR1 SGHNT and CDR2 YENEEA. The CDR3 loop is CASSLTGRTEAFF. The CDR3 nucleotides read TGTGCCAGCAGCCTAACAGGGCGAACTGAAGCTTTCTTT.

V and J are TRBV10-3 and TRBJ1-2, with 9 bases fitting TRBD1. V was clipped by 3 bases and J by 4 bases; unmatched bases: 6. The CDR3 is made up of 15 amino acids. Germline assignment: CDR1 ENHRY and CDR2 SYGVKD. The DNA of the CDR3 is TGTGCCATCAGTGAACAACAGGGGGCAACCTATGGCTACACCTTC. Translation: CAISEQQGATYGYTF.

The chain joins TRBV18 to TRBJ1-2; weak D call: TRBD1 (6 bases). This CDR3 region has 15 residues. Trimming pared 5 bases from V and 0 bases from J, leaving 13 bases between. Germline CDR1 and CDR2: KGHSH and LQKENI. CDR3 in amino acids: CASSSGQRANYGYTF. Here the CDR3 DNA reads TGTGCCAGCTCATCTGGACAGCGAGCTAACTATGGCTACACCTTC. The variable domain in full, completed from reference TRBV18 and TRBJ1-2, reads NAGVMQNPRHLVRRRGQEARLRCSPMKGHSHVYWYRQLPEEGLKFMVYLQKENIIDESGMPKERFSAEFPKEGPSILRIQQVVRGDSAAYFCASSSGQRANYGYTFGSGTRLTVV.

The chain combines TRBV9 with TRBJ2-1; 7 nucleotides align to TRBD2. Germline V gene lookup returns CDR1 SGDLS and CDR2 YYNGEE. The CDR3 has 15 residues. Trimming took 4 bases from V and 0 from J; bases not matched to a gene: 4. As DNA, the CDR3 is TGTGCCAGCAGCTCTAGCGGAGGCTCCTACAATGAGCAGTTCTTC. It encodes CASSSSGGSYNEQFF.

J is TRBJ1-5 and V is TRBV7-8; D is unclear. The CDR3 runs to 15 residues. Trimming shortened V by 3 bases and J by 3 bases, and 12 bases separated the two germline ends. Germline V gives CDR1 SGHVS, CDR2 FQNEAQ. CDR3 bases: TGTGCCAGCAGCTTGTTTCAGGAGAACAATCAGCCCCAGCATTTT. This codes for CASSLFQENNQPQHF. Complete variable domain (other parts from reference TRBV7-8 and TRBJ1-5): GAGVSQSPRYKVAKRGQDVALRCDPISGHVSLFWYQQALGQGPEFLTYFQNEAQLDKSGLPSDRFFAERPEGSVSTLKIQRTQQEDSAVYLCASSLFQENNQPQHFGDGTRLSIL.

The CDR3: CASSPPLDTKNIQYF. In DNA, the CDR3 is TGCGCCAGCAGCCCTCCGCTGGACACCAAAAACATTCAGTACTTC. This chain connects TRBV5-1 to TRBJ2-4; possibly TRBD1 for D (5 bases). The V gene lost 4 bases and the J gene lost 2 bases, with 13 bases spanning the gap. This CDR3 contains 15 residues. Germline assignment: CDR1 SGHRS and CDR2 YFSETQ.

The chain couples TRBV7-9 to TRBJ2-7; TRBD1 matches at 7 bases. The CDR3 sequence is 13 residues long. V gave up 5 bases and J gave up 2 bases; unmatched junction bases: 3. Germline lookup yields CDR1 SEHNR and CDR2 FQNEAQ (reference sequence). The CDR3 spells CASSPDRAYEQYF. CDR3 in DNA: TGTGCCAGCAGCCCTGACAGGGCCTACGAGCAGTACTTC.

The chain combines TRBV18 with TRBJ2-1; no definite D call. The CDR3 totals 14 residues. V was pared by 6 bases and J by 5 bases, with 14 bases between. The germline gives CDR1 KGHSH, CDR2 LQKENI. CDR3 region: CASSRSLDNNEQFF. CDR3 DNA: TGTGCCAGCTCTCGGTCCCTAGATAACAATGAGCAGTTCTTC. Together with reference TRBV18 and TRBJ2-1, the CDR3 gives the full variable domain: NAGVMQNPRHLVRRRGQEARLRCSPMKGHSHVYWYRQLPEEGLKFMVYLQKENIIDESGMPKERFSAEFPKEGPSILRIQQVVRGDSAAYFCASSRSLDNNEQFFGPGTRLTVL.